The 9 T cell receptor beta chains presented below share a single source sample, sequenced in a study of OX40 agonist ivuxolimab in advanced cancers. Clones were sequenced by immunoSEQ multiplex PCR, and TCRdb holds only the in-frame ones, with some missing. The table lists 130,000 or so clones, roughly 91% of them singletons. The sample was CD4+ or CD8+ T cells sorted from blood, taken in a trial of the OX40 agonist ivuxolimab. The receptors were gathered from an adult with an advanced solid tumor such as melanoma, head and neck, liver or kidney cancer.

V gene TRBV5-1 combines with J gene TRBJ2-7; 8 bases align to TRBD1. This CDR3 spans 14 amino acids. Germline V lookup: CDR1 SGHRS, CDR2 YFSETQ. J gave up 4 bases and V 4 bases, and 7 bases lay outside the gene matches. The CDR3 sequence: CASSTGQGGYEQYF. CDR3 DNA sequence: TGCGCCAGCAGCACCGGACAGGGCGGATACGAGCAGTACTTC.

The chain joins TRBV6-5 to TRBJ2-7, with D perhaps given as TRBD1 or TRBD2 (5 bases each). V dropped 0 bases and J dropped 4 bases, with 13 bases sitting between them. CDR1 MNHEY and CDR2 SVGAGI come from the germline V gene. The CDR3 length is 15 residues. The CDR3 nucleotides are TGTGCCAGCAGTTACTCCGTGGGGGACCAATACGAGCAGTACTTC. Its protein product is CASSYSVGDQYEQYF.

This clone has only one observation. This sequence joins TRBV4-2 and TRBJ2-3; D remains unclear. This CDR3 spans 14 amino acids. Germline lookup yields CDR1 LGHNA and CDR2 YNFKEQ. Trimming removed 4 bases at V and 0 bases at J, with 8 bases between. The CDR3 DNA sequence: TGTGCCAGCAGCCTTGCTCATAGCACAGATACGCAGTATTTT. Encoded protein: CASSLAHSTDTQYF.

This chain uses TRBV30 with TRBJ1-1; D gene ambiguous. Germline CDR1 is GTSNPN and CDR2 is SVGIG (reference sequence). The CDR3 runs to 13 residues. The V end was cut by 2 bases, the J end by 4 bases, with 11 bases between. Here the CDR3 DNA reads TGTGCCTGGAGTAGGCAGCATTTCACTGAAGCTTTCTTT. This codes for CAWSRQHFTEAFF.

Only one count was recorded for this clone. This sequence joins TRBV5-1 and TRBJ1-2; D is perhaps TRBD1 (6 bases). The CDR3 contains 13 residues. Germline loops: CDR1 SGHRS, CDR2 YFSETQ. The germline V and J ends were trimmed by 4 bases and 3 bases, with 10 bases remaining between them. The CDR3 sequence is CASSVDSDYGYTF. CDR3 DNA: TGCGCCAGCAGCGTGGACAGCGACTATGGCTACACCTTC.

The CDR3 loop reads CASSQREGMAERGETQYF. CDR3 coding DNA: TGCGCCAGCAGCCAAAGAGAAGGGATGGCGGAAAGAGGAGAGACCCAGTACTTC. V is TRBV4-1 and J is TRBJ2-5; D gene unclear. The CDR3 contains 18 residues. The ends were cut back, 2 bases at V and 4 bases at J, with 23 bases in the middle. The germline CDR1 and CDR2 sequences are MGHRA and YSYEKL.

V usage is TRBV27 and J usage is TRBJ1-4; perhaps TRBD1 as D (5 bases). CDR1 and CDR2 from the germline V gene are MNHEY and SMNVEV (reference sequence). V lost 4 bases to trimming and J lost 4 bases, with 13 bases between them. The length of the CDR3 is 15 residues. The CDR3 DNA follows: TGTGCCAGCAGTTCAAACGACAGAGTTAATGAAAAACTGTTTTTT. Protein sequence: CASSSNDRVNEKLFF.

V and J are TRBV5-6 and TRBJ2-1, with TRBD1 as a possible D gene (6 bases). Germline assignment: CDR1 SGHDT and CDR2 YYEEEE. The CDR3 sequence is 14 residues long. Trimming removed 2 bases at V and 4 bases at J, with 10 bases between. DNA of the CDR3: TGTGCCAGCAGCTTACAGGGCCGTTACAATGAGCAGTTCTTC. Protein sequence: CASSLQGRYNEQFF.

This clone was seen once. This chain links TRBV2 with TRBJ1-1, with 9 nucleotides matching TRBD1. Germline-derived CDR1 and CDR2 are SNHLY and FYNNEI. The CDR3 is made up of 15 amino acids. With 6 bases clipped from V and 1 base from J, the junction kept 6 bases outside the gene matches. The CDR3 region has the DNA TGTGCCAGCAGAGAGAGGACAGGGGCGAACACTGAAGCTTTCTTT. Translated: CASRERTGANTEAFF.